The clone carrying this T cell receptor (beta chain) was counted many times. This sample is part of a study of blood T cell repertoires in COVID-19. Study-wide background: Italy, Spain and the United States were the sources of the convalescent and acute COVID-19 samples. Nucleic acid was either cDNA or gDNA, and it came from T cells, B-cell-depleted T cells, or PBMCs.

Original handling: The assay estimated nucleated cells by amplifying reference gene primers. TCRdb keeps only in-frame clones here, not all; method: immunoSEQ multiplex PCR. V and J calls and clone size are copied from that table; D and trimming were computed from the DNA. The sample lists a few hundred thousand clones; about three quarters were seen once. The receptor was derived from a woman of 80 years or more with acute or convalescent COVID-19. Sequencing was performed on peripheral blood.

The CDR3 is CASSPANRGRNTIYF. CDR3 sequence (DNA): TGTGCCAGCAGCCCCGCTAACAGGGGAAGGAACACCATATATTTT. V is TRBV11-1 and J is TRBJ1-3, with 7 bases identical to TRBD1. This CDR3 contains 15 residues. The junction had 11 bases not matched to a gene; V was cut back by 5 bases and J by 7 bases. Per the germline V gene, CDR1 is SGHAT and CDR2 is FQDESV (reference sequence).